This passage covers 28 T cell receptor beta chains from one sample sequenced in a study of blood T cell repertoires in COVID-19. Assay used: immunoSEQ multiplex PCR; TCRdb lists only in-frame clones, some missing. In the table there are about 92,000 clones, 80% of which are singletons. The material sequenced was peripheral blood. These receptor sequences come from a woman between 65 and 79 years old with acute or convalescent COVID-19.

This sequence joins TRBV9 and TRBJ1-3, with D maybe TRBD1 (5 bases). Germline CDR1 reads SGDLS; CDR2 reads YYNGEE. Trimming removed 0 bases at V and 0 bases at J, with 13 bases between. This CDR3 contains 17 residues. The CDR3 nucleotides read TGTGCCAGCAGCGTAGCTACAGGAGAAAACTCTGGAAACACCATATATTTT. Protein: CASSVATGENSGNTIYF.

The V and J genes are TRBV19 and TRBJ2-1; 12 nucleotides align to TRBD2. V was clipped by 6 bases and J by 6 bases; unmatched bases: 9. This CDR3 spans 16 amino acids. CDR1 is LNHDA, CDR2 SQIVND, per germline (reference sequence). CDR3 amino acids: CASRLAGGWPGNEQFF. The CDR3 bases are TGTGCCAGTAGACTAGCGGGAGGCTGGCCTGGCAATGAGCAGTTCTTC.

V usage is TRBV7-8 and J usage is TRBJ1-1, with 8 bases that match TRBD1. The trim removed 1 base at V and 9 bases at J, leaving 4 bases unmatched. The germline CDR1 and CDR2 sequences are SGHVS and FQNEAQ. There are 13 residues in the CDR3. The DNA of the CDR3 is TGTGCCAGCAGCTTAGGACAGGGGCAGAAAGCTTTCTTT. This codes for CASSLGQGQKAFF. The complete variable domain, with remaining parts taken from reference TRBV7-8 and TRBJ1-1, reads GAGVSQSPRYKVAKRGQDVALRCDPISGHVSLFWYQQALGQGPEFLTYFQNEAQLDKSGLPSDRFFAERPEGSVSTLKIQRTQQEDSAVYLCASSLGQGQKAFFGQGTRLTVV.

This clone occurred many times. This chain connects TRBV5-4 to TRBJ2-7; D is uncertain. Trimming stripped 3 bases from V and 0 bases from J, with 13 bases between. This CDR3 has 15 amino acids. The V gene's germline CDR1 is SGHNT and CDR2 YYREEE (reference sequence). DNA of the CDR3: TGTGCCAGCAGCTATCGTCCCCACACCTCCTACGAGCAGTACTTC. Translating gives CASSYRPHTSYEQYF. The complete variable domain, with remaining parts taken from reference TRBV5-4 and TRBJ2-7, reads ETGVTQSPTHLIKTRGQQVTLRCSSQSGHNTVSWYQQALGQGPQFIFQYYREEENGRGNFPPRFSGLQFPNYSSELNVNALELDDSALYLCASSYRPHTSYEQYFGPGTRLTVT.

This rearrangement joins TRBV7-6 to TRBJ2-3; TRBD2 aligns across 10 bases. V was clipped by 1 base and J by 8 bases; unmatched bases: 6. The CDR3 is 15 residues long. Germline assignment: CDR1 SGHVS and CDR2 FNYEAQ. The CDR3 DNA follows: TGTGCCAGCAGCTTAGAAAGCGGGGGGGCGGGTACGCAGTATTTT. Amino acids: CASSLESGGAGTQYF.

The V call is TRBV10-3, the J call TRBJ2-2, with 8 positions matching TRBD2. V was clipped by 9 bases and J by 4 bases; unmatched bases: 10. Per germline, CDR1 ENHRY and CDR2 SYGVKD. CDR3 length equals 15 residues. The CDR3 bases are TGTGCCATTCGTAGCGGGGCCATTCGCACCGGGGAGCTGTTTTTT. Translation gives CAIRSGAIRTGELFF.

This clone has only a few counts. The V call is TRBV6-5, the J call TRBJ1-2; the match to TRBD1 covers 8 bases. The germline gives CDR1 MNHEY, CDR2 SVGAGI. This CDR3 spans 16 amino acids. With 0 bases clipped from V and 8 bases from J, the junction kept 11 bases outside the gene matches. In DNA form, the CDR3 reads TGTGCCAGCAGTTACTCGATAACCGGACAGGGTGGCGGCTACACCTTC. This encodes CASSYSITGQGGGYTF.

The chain recombines TRBV2 with TRBJ1-5; D gene uncertain. The CDR3 covers 14 residues. The germline V gene encodes CDR1 SNHLY and CDR2 FYNNEI. The V end was cut by 1 base, the J end by 7 bases, with 11 bases between. CDR3 protein: CASSEGGRRQPQHF. The CDR3 nucleotides are TGTGCCAGCAGTGAAGGAGGTAGGCGACAGCCCCAGCATTTT. Full variable domain (rest looked up from reference TRBV2 and TRBJ1-5): EPEVTQTPSHQVTQMGQEVILRCVPISNHLYFYWYRQILGQKVEFLVSFYNNEISEKSEIFDDQFSVERPDGSNFTLKIRSTKLEDSAMYFCASSEGGRRQPQHFGDGTRLSIL.

A single count supports this clone. V usage is TRBV6-2 or TRBV6-3 and J usage is TRBJ2-3, with no clear D. The CDR3 is 13 residues long. Germline V lookup: CDR1 MNHEY, CDR2 SVGEGT. Trimming stripped 4 bases from V and 9 bases from J, with 14 bases between. The CDR3 DNA follows: TGTGCCAGCAGTTCACTCCTGCAGGCGACGCAGTATTTT. Translated, it gives CASSSLLQATQYF.

The chain employs TRBV5-6 and TRBJ1-4, with 9 bases aligning to TRBD1. This CDR3 is 16 amino acids long. V dropped 0 bases and J dropped 7; count of bases not matched to a gene: 7. Germline CDR1 reads SGHDT; CDR2 reads YYEEEE. This CDR3 is CASSLDHRGRFEKLFF. The CDR3 DNA reads as TGTGCCAGCAGCTTGGACCACAGGGGGCGCTTTGAAAAACTGTTTTTT.

The chain couples TRBV19 to TRBJ2-4, with D uncertain. V was cut by 1 base and J by 1 base, with 8 bases left in between. The length of the CDR3 is 15 residues. The V gene's germline CDR1 is LNHDA and CDR2 SQIVND (reference sequence). The CDR3 reads CASSIGLRAKNIQYF. CDR3 DNA: TGTGCCAGTAGTATAGGCCTGAGGGCCAAAAACATTCAGTACTTC.

The gene calls are TRBV19 and TRBJ1-2; perhaps TRBD1 as D (6 bases). The CDR3 has 12 amino acids. With 5 bases removed from V and 11 bases from J, the gap between germline ends came to 15 bases. Germline lookup yields CDR1 LNHDA and CDR2 SQIVND (reference sequence). The CDR3 region has the DNA TGTGCCAGTAGTCAGGGGCGCCTGGGGTACACCTTC. This encodes CASSQGRLGYTF.

The rearrangement joins TRBV20-1 to TRBJ1-2, with no clear D. The germline V gene encodes CDR1 DFQATT and CDR2 SNEGSKA (reference sequence). The ends were cut back, 6 bases at V and 9 bases at J, with 14 bases in the middle. The CDR3 loop spans 11 amino acids. The CDR3 protein is CSAHPPNRYTF. CDR3 in DNA: TGCAGTGCGCACCCGCCTAATCGCTACACCTTC.

V usage is TRBV5-1 and J usage is TRBJ2-3; a possible D gene is TRBD2 (5 bases). The V gene lost 0 bases and the J gene lost 5 bases, with 16 bases spanning the gap. The CDR3 is 16 residues long. The germline gives CDR1 SGHRS, CDR2 YFSETQ. The CDR3 DNA sequence: TGCGCCAGCAGCTTGGGAAGAGGCCACGGAGGAGATACGCAGTATTTT. Translated, it gives CASSLGRGHGGDTQYF. The variable domain in full, with the rest retrieved from reference TRBV5-1 and TRBJ2-3, is KAGVTQTPRYLIKTRGQQVTLSCSPISGHRSVSWYQQTPGQGLQFLFEYFSETQRNKGNFPGRFSGRQFSNSRSEMNVSTLELGDSALYLCASSLGRGHGGDTQYFGPGTRLTVL.

V and J are TRBV6-2 or TRBV6-3 and TRBJ2-7; 7 positions agree with TRBD1. This CDR3 has 16 amino acids. V was pared by 0 bases and J by 0 bases, with 5 bases of the junction left unmatched. Germline V CDR1 and CDR2: MNHEY, SVGEGT. The CDR3 sequence is CASSYSPTGSSYEQYF. CDR3 DNA: TGTGCCAGCAGTTACTCCCCGACAGGGAGCTCCTACGAGCAGTACTTC.

As to this clone: The same CDR3 arises from other DNA sequences in this sample as well. For the CDR3, the DNA is TGTGCCAGCAGCCGAACCGGGACTAGCGGGGGAGAGACCCAGTACTTC. This gives the protein CASSRTGTSGGETQYF. The rearrangement uses TRBV7-8 and TRBJ2-5; 14 bases align to TRBD2. V shed 5 bases and J 4 bases; nucleotides not matched to a gene: 6. Germline CDR1 and CDR2: SGHVS and FQNEAQ. This CDR3 spans 16 amino acids.

V is TRBV3-1 (or the pseudogene TRBV3-2) and J is TRBJ2-6; a weak D match, TRBD1 (5 bases). Trimming pared 4 bases from V and 2 bases from J, leaving 6 bases between. This CDR3 has 14 residues. Germline V lookup: CDR1 LGHDT, CDR2 YNNKEL (reference sequence). CDR3 nucleotide sequence: TGTGCCAGCAGCCGACAGCCTGGGGCCAACGTCCTGACTTTC. Translating gives CASSRQPGANVLTF.

This chain uses TRBV6-2 or TRBV6-3 with TRBJ1-2; possible D gene TRBD1, 5 bases. The V end lost 5 bases, the J end lost 4 bases, and 17 bases lay between the germline ends. Germline CDR1 is MNHEY and CDR2 is SVGEGT. The CDR3 has 15 residues. The CDR3 sequence: CASSLRGGRSYGYTF. The CDR3 nucleotides read TGTGCCAGCAGTCTCCGCGGGGGAAGGAGCTATGGCTACACCTTC.

In this sample, this clone turned up a few times. The rearrangement joins TRBV15 to TRBJ2-2; 12 positions agree with TRBD1. The ends lost 8 bases at V and 7 bases at J; junction bases unmatched: 5. This CDR3 has 14 residues. The germline V gene has CDR1 LNHNV and CDR2 YYDKDF (reference sequence). The CDR3 DNA reads as TGTGCCACCCGGGACAGGGGGCTTGGCGGGGAGCTGTTTTTT. Translating it yields CATRDRGLGGELFF.

V usage is TRBV10-3 and J usage is TRBJ2-3; D is possibly TRBD1 (8 bases). V was pared by 6 bases and J by 1 base, with 20 bases between. CDR1 ENHRY and CDR2 SYGVKD come from the germline V gene. This CDR3 is built from 17 residues. The CDR3, as DNA: TGTGCCATCAGCGGACAGGGAGGGGGGTTTGGCACAGATACGCAGTATTTT. As protein: CAISGQGGGFGTDTQYF.

The V and J genes are TRBV6-5 and TRBJ2-5, with TRBD2 matching over 7 bases. The V gene's germline CDR1 is MNHEY and CDR2 SVGAGI. The CDR3 covers 16 residues. The V and J ends lost 0 bases and 0 bases, in that order; junction bases with no gene match: 4. In nucleotides, the CDR3 is TGTGCCAGCAGTTACTCTGGGAGGGCCTACCAAGAGACCCAGTACTTC. Its translation: CASSYSGRAYQETQYF.

This chain joins TRBV29-1 and TRBJ2-3; D unresolved. V lost 0 bases to trimming and J lost 3 bases, with 16 bases between them. This CDR3 contains 16 residues. Germline assignment: CDR1 SQVTM and CDR2 ANQGSEA. The CDR3 DNA is TGCAGCGTTGAAGATACCGCTAGGAAGTCGACAGATACGCAGTATTTT. The encoded protein is CSVEDTARKSTDTQYF.

This clone turned up a few times. V and J are TRBV21-1 and TRBJ1-2; TRBD1 is the table's D call, not checked against the DNA. TRBV21-1 is recorded as a pseudogene. The CDR3 is 15 amino acids. The CDR3 DNA follows: TGTGCCAGCAGCAAAGACCCGGGGCAGGGGGAAGGCTACACCTTC. Protein: CASSKDPGQGEGYTF.

This chain connects TRBV28 to TRBJ1-5; 9 nucleotides agree with TRBD1. Germline CDR1 reads MDHEN; CDR2 reads SYDVKM. The V gene end was trimmed by 7 bases and the J gene end by 5 bases; junction bases not matched to a gene: 12. The CDR3 is 16 residues long. The CDR3 bases are TGTGCCAGCACCCTCCCCGTGGGGACAGGGCATCAGCCCCAGCATTTT. It translates to CASTLPVGTGHQPQHF. Looking up the rest from reference TRBV28 and TRBJ1-5 gives the full variable domain: DVKVTQSSRYLVKRTGEKVFLECVQDMDHENMFWYRQDPGLGLRLIYFSYDVKMKEKGDIPEGYSVSREKKERFSLILESASTNQTSMYLCASTLPVGTGHQPQHFGDGTRLSIL.

V is TRBV5-1 and J is TRBJ2-5; TRBD1 matches 11 bases. This CDR3 spans 16 amino acids. CDR1 and CDR2 (germline): SGHRS, YFSETQ. The V gene end was trimmed by 3 bases and the J gene end by 4 bases; junction bases not matched to a gene: 8. CDR3 nucleotides: TGCGCCAGCAGCTCCTGGGACAGGGGGTCGGGAGAGACCCAGTACTTC. Translation: CASSSWDRGSGETQYF.

This clone occurred a few times. The CDR3 nucleotides read TGTGCCAGCAGCTCTTCGACAGGGGGCTACACCTTC. Its protein is CASSSSTGGYTF. This chain connects TRBV28 to TRBJ1-2, with 7 bases lining up with TRBD1. The CDR3 covers 12 residues. Trimming cost V 6 bases and J 8 bases; bases outside gene matches: 6. The germline gives CDR1 MDHEN, CDR2 SYDVKM.

This clone was seen a few times. The CDR3 is CASRNWDSRSYGYTF. Written as DNA, the CDR3 is TGTGCCAGCAGAAATTGGGACAGCCGATCCTATGGCTACACCTTC. The chain employs TRBV6-5 and TRBJ1-2; TRBD1 aligns across 7 bases. Germline values: CDR1 MNHEY, CDR2 SVGAGI. The V gene end was trimmed by 6 bases and the J gene end by 4 bases; junction bases not matched to a gene: 11. CDR3 length: 15 residues.

The chain joins TRBV5-4 to TRBJ2-5; D may be TRBD1 (7 bases). Germline CDR1 reads SGHNT; CDR2 reads YYREEE (reference sequence). V was clipped by 3 bases and J by 4 bases, with 16 bases between them. This CDR3 has 15 amino acids. The CDR3 nucleotides read TGTGCCAGCAGCTCACGACAGGGAGGAAGAGAGACCCAGTACTTC. As protein: CASSSRQGGRETQYF.